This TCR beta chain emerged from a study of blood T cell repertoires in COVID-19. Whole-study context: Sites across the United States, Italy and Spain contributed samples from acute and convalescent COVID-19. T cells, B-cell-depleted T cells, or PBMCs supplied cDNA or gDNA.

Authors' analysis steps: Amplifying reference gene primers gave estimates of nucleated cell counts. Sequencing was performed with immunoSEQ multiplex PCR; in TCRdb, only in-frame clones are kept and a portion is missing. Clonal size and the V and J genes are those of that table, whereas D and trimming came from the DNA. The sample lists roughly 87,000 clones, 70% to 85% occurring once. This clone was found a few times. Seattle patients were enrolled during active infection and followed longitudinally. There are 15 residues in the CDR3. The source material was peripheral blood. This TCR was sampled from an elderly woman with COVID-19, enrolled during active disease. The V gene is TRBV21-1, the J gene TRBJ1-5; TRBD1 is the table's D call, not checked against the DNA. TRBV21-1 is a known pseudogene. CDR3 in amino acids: CAKNPGTGCNQPQHF. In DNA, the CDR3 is TGTGCCAAGAATCCCGGGACAGGGTGCAATCAGCCCCAGCATTTT.